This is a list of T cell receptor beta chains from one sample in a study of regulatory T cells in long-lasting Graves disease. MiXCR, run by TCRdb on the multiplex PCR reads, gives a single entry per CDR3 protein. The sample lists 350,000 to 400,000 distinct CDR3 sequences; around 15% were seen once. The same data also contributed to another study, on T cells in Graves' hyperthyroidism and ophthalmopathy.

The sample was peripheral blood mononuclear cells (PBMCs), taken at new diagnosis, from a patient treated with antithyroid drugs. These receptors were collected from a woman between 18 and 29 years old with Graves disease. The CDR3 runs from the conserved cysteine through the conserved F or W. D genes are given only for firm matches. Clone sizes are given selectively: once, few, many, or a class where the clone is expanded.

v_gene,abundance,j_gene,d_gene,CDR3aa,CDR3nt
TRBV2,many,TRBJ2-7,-,CASRAGTASYEQYF,TGTGCCAGCAGGGCCGGGACGGCCTCCTACGAGCAGTACTTC
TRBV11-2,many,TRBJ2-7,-,CASSSRVVYEQYF,TGTGCCAGCAGCTCACGTGTGGTCTACGAGCAGTACTTC
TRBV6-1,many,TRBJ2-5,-,CASSGTALETQYF,TGTGCCAGCAGTGGGACCGCGCTGGAGACCCAGTACTTC
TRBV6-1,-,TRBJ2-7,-,CATGNSYEQYF,TGTGCCACTGGAAATTCCTACGAGCAGTACTTC
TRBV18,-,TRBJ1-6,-,CASSQTTGGNSPLHF,TGTGCCAGCTCACAGACTACTGGGGGTAATTCACCCCTCCACTTT
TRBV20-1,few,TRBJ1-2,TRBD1,CSAGGGVYGYTF,TGCAGCGCAGGGGGAGGGGTTTATGGCTACACCTTC
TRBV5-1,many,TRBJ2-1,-,CASSPSTGAYNEQFF,TGCGCCAGCAGCCCCTCTACGGGGGCCTACAATGAGCAGTTCTTC
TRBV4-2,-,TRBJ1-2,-,CASSPSGGGAYGYTF,TGTGCCAGCAGCCCGAGCGGGGGAGGGGCGTATGGCTACACCTTC
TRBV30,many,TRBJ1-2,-,CAWSPIETYGYTF,TGTGCCTGGAGCCCCATTGAGACCTATGGCTACACCTTC
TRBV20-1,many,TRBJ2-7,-,CSARLALSYEQYF,TGCAGTGCTAGATTGGCACTCTCCTACGAGCAGTACTTC
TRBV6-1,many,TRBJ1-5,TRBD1,CASRATGVNQPQHF,TGTGCCAGCAGAGCTACAGGGGTCAATCAGCCCCAGCATTTT
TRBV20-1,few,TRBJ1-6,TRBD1,CSVQGAVNSPLHF,TGCAGCGTACAGGGGGCGGTTAATTCACCCCTCCACTTT
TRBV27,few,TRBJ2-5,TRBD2,CATEATSGGRETQYF,TGTGCCACCGAAGCTACTAGCGGGGGGAGAGAGACCCAGTACTTC
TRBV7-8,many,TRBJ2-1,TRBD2,CASSFRVVRLAGRLSGNEQFF,TGTGCCAGCAGCTTTAGAGTTGTTCGGCTAGCGGGCCGATTATCGGGTAATGAGCAGTTCTTC
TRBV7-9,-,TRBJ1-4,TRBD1,CASSSTGGYREKLFF,TGTGCCAGCAGCAGTACAGGGGGCTATAGAGAAAAACTGTTTTTT
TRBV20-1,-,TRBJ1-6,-,CSATGTSPLHF,TGCAGTGCTACGGGTACATCACCCCTCCACTTT
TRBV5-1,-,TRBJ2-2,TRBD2,CASSSRTSGGGGELFF,TGCGCCAGCAGTTCCCGGACTAGCGGGGGCGGCGGGGAGCTGTTTTTT
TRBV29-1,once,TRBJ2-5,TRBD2,CSGGTTQETQYF,TGCAGTGGAGGGACTACCCAAGAGACCCAGTACTTC
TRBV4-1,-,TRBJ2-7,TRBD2,CANSPGLSGGYEQYF,TGCGCCAACAGCCCCGGCCTTAGCGGGGGATACGAGCAGTACTTC
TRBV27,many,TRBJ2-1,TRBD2,CATPRVGLAQFEQFF,TGTGCCACCCCCCGGGTGGGACTAGCCCAATTTGAGCAGTTCTTC
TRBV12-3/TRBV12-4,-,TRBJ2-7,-,CASSLELRASYEQYF,TGTGCCAGCAGTTTAGAGTTGAGGGCCTCCTACGAGCAGTACTTC
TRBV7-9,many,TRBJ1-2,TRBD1,CASSPPTGVYTF,TGTGCCAGCAGCCCGCCAACAGGGGTCTACACCTTC
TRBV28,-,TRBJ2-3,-,CASSFGTPKDTQYF,TGTGCCAGCAGTTTCGGGACCCCCAAGGATACGCAGTATTTT
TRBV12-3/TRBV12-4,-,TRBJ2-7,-,CASSTVQYEQYF,TGTGCCAGCAGCACCGTTCAATACGAGCAGTACTTC
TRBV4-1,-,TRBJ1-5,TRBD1,CASSHPGQISNQPQHF,TGCGCCAGCAGCCATCCGGGACAGATTAGCAATCAGCCCCAGCATTTT
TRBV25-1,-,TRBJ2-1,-,CASSGGVNNNEQFF,TGTGCCAGCAGTGGGGGAGTTAACAACAATGAGCAGTTCTTC
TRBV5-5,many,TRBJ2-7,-,CASSPTPTVYEQYF,TGTGCCAGCAGCCCTACACCGACAGTCTACGAGCAGTACTTC
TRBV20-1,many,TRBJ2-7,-,CSAPPGLVYEQYF,TGCAGTGCTCCCCCGGGACTCGTCTACGAGCAGTACTTC
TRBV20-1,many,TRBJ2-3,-,CSVLNGLTSTDTQYF,TGCAGTGTTTTGAACGGGTTAACTAGCACAGATACGCAGTATTTT
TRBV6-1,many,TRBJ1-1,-,CASSSGLRDTEAFF,TGTGCCAGCAGCTCCGGGTTGCGGGACACTGAAGCTTTCTTT
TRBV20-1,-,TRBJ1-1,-,CSASSAEMMNTEAFF,TGCAGTGCCAGTTCCGCGGAGATGATGAACACTGAAGCTTTCTTT
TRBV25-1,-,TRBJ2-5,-,CASSAGGAGQETQYF,TGTGCCAGCAGTGCGGGGGGCGCGGGCCAAGAGACCCAGTACTTC
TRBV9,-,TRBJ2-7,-,CASSVVVAGEQYF,TGTGCCAGCAGCGTAGTAGTAGCTGGCGAGCAGTACTTC
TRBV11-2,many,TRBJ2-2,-,CASSLDSGELFF,TGTGCCAGCAGCTTAGACTCGGGGGAGCTGTTTTTT
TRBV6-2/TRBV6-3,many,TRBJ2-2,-,CASSIADSANTGELFF,TGTGCCAGCAGTATTGCGGACAGCGCGAACACCGGGGAGCTGTTTTTT
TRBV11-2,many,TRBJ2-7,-,CASSLGGGQGSYEQYF,TGTGCCAGCAGCTTAGGCGGTGGGCAGGGGAGTTACGAGCAGTACTTC
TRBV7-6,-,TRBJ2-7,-,CASSPSVKFSYEQYF,TGTGCCAGCAGCCCTAGCGTAAAGTTCTCCTACGAGCAGTACTTC
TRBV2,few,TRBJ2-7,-,CASSESSEQYF,TGTGCCAGCAGTGAGTCCTCCGAGCAGTACTTC
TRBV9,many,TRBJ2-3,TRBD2,CASSPGTSGGPDTQYF,TGTGCCAGCAGCCCCGGGACTAGCGGGGGGCCGGATACGCAGTATTTT
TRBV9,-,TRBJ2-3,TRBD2,CASSSPRASGFSTDTQYF,TGTGCCAGCAGCTCTCCTCGGGCTAGCGGATTTAGCACAGATACGCAGTATTTT
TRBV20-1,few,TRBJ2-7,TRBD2,CSARDFAAGSDYEQYF,TGCAGTGCTAGAGATTTCGCAGCGGGATCGGACTACGAGCAGTACTTC
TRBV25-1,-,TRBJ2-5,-,CASRRVQETQYF,TGTGCCAGCAGGAGGGTCCAAGAGACCCAGTACTTC
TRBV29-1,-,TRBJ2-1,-,CSVVGGVNEQFF,TGCAGCGTTGTGGGCGGAGTTAATGAGCAGTTCTTC
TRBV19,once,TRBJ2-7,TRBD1,CASSLGTGPSYEQYF,TGTGCCAGTAGTTTAGGGACAGGACCCTCCTACGAGCAGTACTTC
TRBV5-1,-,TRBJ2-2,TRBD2,CASSLGLAGPNTGELFF,TGCGCCAGCAGCTTGGGACTAGCGGGACCGAACACCGGGGAGCTGTTTTTT
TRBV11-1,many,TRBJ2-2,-,CASSLVRTSTGELFF,TGTGCCAGCAGCTTAGTTCGGACAAGTACCGGGGAGCTGTTTTTT
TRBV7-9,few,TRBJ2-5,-,CASSRGGRSETQYF,TGTGCCAGCAGCCGGGGAGGTCGTTCGGAGACCCAGTACTTC
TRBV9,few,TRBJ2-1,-,CASSPEPTNYNEQFF,TGTGCCAGCAGCCCAGAACCTACTAATTACAATGAGCAGTTCTTC
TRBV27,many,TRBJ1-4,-,CASRPHGQYEKLFF,TGTGCCAGCAGACCTCATGGACAGTACGAAAAACTGTTTTTT
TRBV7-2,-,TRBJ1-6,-,CASSVNRNSPLHF,TGTGCCAGCAGCGTAAACAGGAATTCACCCCTCCACTTT